This note documents a single T cell receptor (beta chain) sequence. This entry is derived from a study of blood T cell repertoires in COVID-19. At the level of the study: The origin of the acute and convalescent COVID-19 samples was the United States, Italy and Spain. In each case, the material was cDNA or gDNA derived from T cells, B-cell-depleted T cells, or PBMCs.

Germline CDR1 reads SGHRS; CDR2 reads YFSETQ. V dropped 0 bases and J dropped 4 bases, with 13 bases sitting between them. This CDR3 has 15 amino acids. Profiling relied on immunoSEQ multiplex PCR, and the TCRdb table lists in-frame clones only, not all of them. Of 210,000 or so clones detected, around 84% appear once; the ten largest clones hold 4.3%. In terms of age and location, participants ranged from roughly 18 to 100 years and lived in approximately 26 US areas. Cohort placement rested on clinical history that participants reported themselves. This clonotype was obtained from a man aged 30 to 45 with acute COVID-19. Source material: PBMCs or T cells enriched from blood (not recorded which). The chain carries TRBV5-1 and TRBJ2-5; D not certain. CDR3 region: CASSLAGLSGETQYF. In DNA form, the CDR3 reads TGCGCCAGCAGCTTGGCCGGGTTGAGTGGAGAGACCCAGTACTTC.